This T cell receptor (beta chain) derives from a study of blood T cell repertoires in COVID-19. Trimming removed 2 bases from V and 9 bases from J; junction bases left unmatched: 10. Germline V gene lookup returns CDR1 SGHDT and CDR2 YYEEEE. The CDR3 has 16 amino acids. TCRdb's table, derived via immunoSEQ multiplex PCR, lists solely in-frame clones and lacks some. The sample contains more than 80,000 clones, about three quarters of which appear only once. This rearrangement joins TRBV5-6 to TRBJ2-2; 10 nucleotides match TRBD2. The sample taken for sequencing was peripheral blood. This clonotype was sampled from a man at least 80 years old with COVID-19, enrolled during active disease. CDR3 in amino acids: CASSFSLAGVIRELFF. Here the CDR3 DNA reads TGTGCCAGCAGCTTTTCCCTAGCGGGAGTCATCCGGGAGCTGTTTTTT.